The rows below give T cell receptor beta chains drawn from one sample of a study of blood T cell repertoires in COVID-19. The method was immunoSEQ multiplex PCR; TCRdb's version includes in-frame clones alone and lacks a portion of them. The top ten clones hold about 3.4% of a sample with 60,000 or so clones, about 80% of them seen once. Sequenced: peripheral blood. Receptors originate from a man between 60 and 75 years old with acute or convalescent COVID-19. CDR3s include the opening cysteine and the closing phenylalanine or tryptophan. A D gene is named only where the DNA matches it firmly. Expanded clones are given a class, and other clones once, few, many or no size at all.

clone size: -; J gene: TRBJ1-2; V gene: TRBV11-2; D gene: -; CDR3 DNA: TGTGCCAGCAGCTTAGATGGCGGGATCTATGGCTACACCTTC; CDR3 protein: CASSLDGGIYGYTF
clone size: -; J gene: TRBJ2-3; V gene: TRBV6-4; D gene: TRBD2; CDR3 DNA: TGTGCCAGCAGTGTAGCGGGGGAGACAGATACGCAGTATTTT; CDR3 protein: CASSVAGETDTQYF
clone size: -; J gene: TRBJ2-6; V gene: TRBV30; D gene: -; CDR3 DNA: TGTGCCTTGGACGGGTGGGCAGGGTGGACTGGGGCCAACGTCCTGACTTTC; CDR3 protein: CALDGWAGWTGANVLTF
clone size: -; J gene: TRBJ2-2; V gene: TRBV13; D gene: -; CDR3 DNA: TGTGCCAGCAGGCAAAGGGGCCCTTACACCGGGGAGCTGTTTTTT; CDR3 protein: CASRQRGPYTGELFF
clone size: -; J gene: TRBJ1-1; V gene: TRBV24-1; D gene: TRBD1; CDR3 DNA: TGTGCCACCAGTGATAGGGACAGGGGGCACGGTGAAGCTTTCTTT; CDR3 protein: CATSDRDRGHGEAFF
clone size: -; J gene: TRBJ1-1; V gene: TRBV6-6; D gene: -; CDR3 DNA: TGTGCCAGCAGTTCGGACACAGAGGCTTTCTTT; CDR3 protein: CASSSDTEAFF
clone size: -; J gene: TRBJ1-1; V gene: TRBV6-6; D gene: TRBD1; CDR3 DNA: TGTGCCAGCAGTTACCCCGGGACAGGAGAAGCTTTCTTT; CDR3 protein: CASSYPGTGEAFF
clone size: once; J gene: TRBJ1-1; V gene: TRBV28; D gene: TRBD1; CDR3 DNA: TGTGCCACCAGGGGGGGGACTGAAGCTTTCTTT; CDR3 protein: CATRGGTEAFF
clone size: -; J gene: TRBJ2-7; V gene: TRBV12-3/TRBV12-4; D gene: -; CDR3 DNA: TGTGCCAGCACGGGAACGAAGGAGCAGTACTTC; CDR3 protein: CASTGTKEQYF
clone size: -; J gene: TRBJ1-1; V gene: TRBV28; D gene: -; CDR3 DNA: TGTGCCAGCAGCCTACCTATACCCCCTGAAGCTTTCTTT; CDR3 protein: CASSLPIPPEAFF
clone size: -; J gene: TRBJ1-6; V gene: TRBV12-3/TRBV12-4; D gene: -; CDR3 DNA: TGTGCCAGCAGTTGGGACTTACTTTCACCCCTCCACTTT; CDR3 protein: CASSWDLLSPLHF
clone size: -; J gene: TRBJ1-4; V gene: TRBV18; D gene: -; CDR3 DNA: TGTGCCAGCTCAAGGGCGGCGGGTAATGAAAAACTGTTTTTT; CDR3 protein: CASSRAAGNEKLFF
clone size: -; J gene: TRBJ1-1; V gene: TRBV5-1; D gene: TRBD1; CDR3 DNA: TGCGCCAGCAGCTTCGGGACAGGAGACACTGAAGCTTTCTTT; CDR3 protein: CASSFGTGDTEAFF
clone size: -; J gene: TRBJ1-5; V gene: TRBV2; D gene: -; CDR3 DNA: TGTGCCAGCAGTATGGGGGCCAACAATCAGCCCCAGCATTTT; CDR3 protein: CASSMGANNQPQHF
clone size: -; J gene: TRBJ1-1; V gene: TRBV18; D gene: TRBD1; CDR3 DNA: TGTGCCAGCACCACCTCCGGGACAGGGGGCACTGAAGCTTTCTTT; CDR3 protein: CASTTSGTGGTEAFF
clone size: -; J gene: TRBJ2-7; V gene: TRBV5-6; D gene: -; CDR3 DNA: TGTGCCAGCAGCCATTCAGTCTACGAGCAGTACTTC; CDR3 protein: CASSHSVYEQYF
clone size: few; J gene: TRBJ2-3; V gene: TRBV6-1; D gene: -; CDR3 DNA: TGTGCCAGCAGTGAAGCCTGGCGGGTCCCTAGCACAGATACGCAGTATTTT; CDR3 protein: CASSEAWRVPSTDTQYF
clone size: -; J gene: TRBJ1-2; V gene: TRBV5-6; D gene: TRBD1; CDR3 DNA: TGTGCCAGCAGCTTTCCCGGGACAGGGGCAAACGAAGGCTACACCTTC; CDR3 protein: CASSFPGTGANEGYTF
clone size: -; J gene: TRBJ2-2; V gene: TRBV7-3; D gene: -; CDR3 DNA: TGTGCCAGCAGCTTTACTACTAACACCGGGGAGCTGTTTTTT; CDR3 protein: CASSFTTNTGELFF
clone size: -; J gene: TRBJ2-2; V gene: TRBV11-2; D gene: -; CDR3 DNA: TGTGCCAGCAGCTTCGGGGGTTCCGGGGAGCTGTTTTTT; CDR3 protein: CASSFGGSGELFF
clone size: -; J gene: TRBJ2-3; V gene: TRBV11-2; D gene: TRBD1; CDR3 DNA: TGTGCCAGCAGCACCGGGACAGCCACAGATACGCAGTATTTT; CDR3 protein: CASSTGTATDTQYF
clone size: -; J gene: TRBJ2-5; V gene: TRBV4-1; D gene: TRBD1; CDR3 DNA: TGCGCCAGCAGCCAAGACCGAGGGACAGGGGGTTCAGAGACCCAGTACTTC; CDR3 protein: CASSQDRGTGGSETQYF
clone size: -; J gene: TRBJ2-1; V gene: TRBV21-1; D gene: -; CDR3 DNA: TGTGCCAGCAGCATCAGCCCGGGACAGGGGGAAAATGAGCAGTTCTTC; CDR3 protein: CASSISPGQGENEQFF
clone size: -; J gene: TRBJ2-4; V gene: TRBV2; D gene: -; CDR3 DNA: TGTGCCAGCAGTCTGGGCACCAACCTAGCCAAAAACATTCAGTACTTC; CDR3 protein: CASSLGTNLAKNIQYF
clone size: -; J gene: TRBJ1-2; V gene: TRBV7-2; D gene: TRBD1; CDR3 DNA: TGTGCCAGCAGTTCACAGGGGGCAGCCTCCTATGGCTACACCTTC; CDR3 protein: CASSSQGAASYGYTF
clone size: -; J gene: TRBJ1-3; V gene: TRBV6-5; D gene: -; CDR3 DNA: TGTGCCAGCCGACGAACAGGGCACTCTGGAAACACCATATATTTT; CDR3 protein: CASRRTGHSGNTIYF
clone size: -; J gene: TRBJ1-1; V gene: TRBV5-1; D gene: -; CDR3 DNA: TGCGCCAGCAGCAGGGGATCCGAACCAACTGAAGCTTTCTTT; CDR3 protein: CASSRGSEPTEAFF
clone size: -; J gene: TRBJ2-1; V gene: TRBV27; D gene: -; CDR3 DNA: TGTGCCAGCAGTTACCCCTCTGTGGCCGGGTCCTACAATGAGCAGTTCTTC; CDR3 protein: CASSYPSVAGSYNEQFF
clone size: -; J gene: TRBJ1-1; V gene: TRBV18; D gene: TRBD1; CDR3 DNA: TGTGCCAGCTCACCGGCGGGACAGGGGAAAGCTTTCTTT; CDR3 protein: CASSPAGQGKAFF
clone size: -; J gene: TRBJ1-1; V gene: TRBV7-3; D gene: TRBD1; CDR3 DNA: TGTGCCAGCAGCCCGACAGGGAGGAGTTCCGAAGCTTTCTTT; CDR3 protein: CASSPTGRSSEAFF
clone size: -; J gene: TRBJ2-4; V gene: TRBV11-2; D gene: -; CDR3 DNA: TGTGCCAGCAGCTTGGGGTCAAGAGGGAAAAACATTCAGTACTTC; CDR3 protein: CASSLGSRGKNIQYF
clone size: -; J gene: TRBJ2-5; V gene: TRBV9; D gene: TRBD2; CDR3 DNA: TGTGCCAGCAGCGTAGGGGGACTAGCGGGGGAAGAGACCCAGTACTTC; CDR3 protein: CASSVGGLAGEETQYF
clone size: few; J gene: TRBJ1-2; V gene: TRBV2; D gene: TRBD1; CDR3 DNA: TGTGCCAGCAGTGAAGTGCTACGGGGACAGGGGGCCTATGGCTACACCTTC; CDR3 protein: CASSEVLRGQGAYGYTF
clone size: -; J gene: TRBJ1-3; V gene: TRBV4-1; D gene: -; CDR3 DNA: TGCGCCAGCAGCCAAGATGACAGAGCTGGAAACACCATATATTTT; CDR3 protein: CASSQDDRAGNTIYF
clone size: once; J gene: TRBJ2-5; V gene: TRBV5-8; D gene: TRBD1; CDR3 DNA: TGTGCCAGCAGCCCCCGGGACAGGGCAGAGACCCAGTACTTC; CDR3 protein: CASSPRDRAETQYF
clone size: -; J gene: TRBJ1-1; V gene: TRBV10-3; D gene: -; CDR3 DNA: TGTGCCATCAGTGAGTCAATGGGCTCGGCTTTCTTT; CDR3 protein: CAISESMGSAFF
clone size: -; J gene: TRBJ1-1; V gene: TRBV12-5; D gene: -; CDR3 DNA: TGTGCTAGTGGTTTGGCCGTGGGGGGGAACACTGAAGCTTTCTTT; CDR3 protein: CASGLAVGGNTEAFF
clone size: -; J gene: TRBJ2-1; V gene: TRBV7-9; D gene: TRBD1; CDR3 DNA: TGTGCCAGCAGCCGGGGACAGATCTCCTACAATGAGCAGTTCTTC; CDR3 protein: CASSRGQISYNEQFF
clone size: -; J gene: TRBJ1-6; V gene: TRBV7-2; D gene: -; CDR3 DNA: TGTGCCAGCAGCTTCGGGGGGGGTAATTCACCCCTCCACTTT; CDR3 protein: CASSFGGGNSPLHF
clone size: -; J gene: TRBJ2-3; V gene: TRBV5-4; D gene: TRBD1; CDR3 DNA: TGTGCCAGCAGCTTACCCCAGGGGGCGGGGAGTACGCAGTATTTT; CDR3 protein: CASSLPQGAGSTQYF
clone size: -; J gene: TRBJ2-5; V gene: TRBV12-5; D gene: -; CDR3 DNA: TGTGCTAGTGGTTTGGATAACGGGGAGACCCAGTACTTC; CDR3 protein: CASGLDNGETQYF
clone size: few; J gene: TRBJ2-1; V gene: TRBV7-9; D gene: TRBD2; CDR3 DNA: TGTGCCAGCAGCTTTACTAGCGGGGGGGTCAATGAGCAGTTCTTC; CDR3 protein: CASSFTSGGVNEQFF